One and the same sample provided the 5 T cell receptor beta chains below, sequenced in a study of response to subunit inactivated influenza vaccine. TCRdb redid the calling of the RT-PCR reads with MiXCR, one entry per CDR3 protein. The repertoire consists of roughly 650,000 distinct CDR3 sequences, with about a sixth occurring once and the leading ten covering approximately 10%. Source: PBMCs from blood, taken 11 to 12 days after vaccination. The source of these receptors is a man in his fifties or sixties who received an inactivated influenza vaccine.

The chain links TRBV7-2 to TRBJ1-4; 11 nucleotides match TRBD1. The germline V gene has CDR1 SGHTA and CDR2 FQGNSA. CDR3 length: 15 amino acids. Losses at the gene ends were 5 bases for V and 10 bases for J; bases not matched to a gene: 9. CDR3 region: CASSPDRGRYGKLFF. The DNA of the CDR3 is TGTGCCAGCAGCCCGGACAGGGGGCGATATGGAAAACTGTTTTTT.

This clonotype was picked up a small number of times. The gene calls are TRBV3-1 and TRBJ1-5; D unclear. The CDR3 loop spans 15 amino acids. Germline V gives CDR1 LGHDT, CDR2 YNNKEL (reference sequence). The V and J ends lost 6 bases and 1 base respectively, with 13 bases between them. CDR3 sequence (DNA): TGTGCCAGCAGACCCCGGGCAGAAAGCAATCAGCCCCAGCATTTT. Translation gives CASRPRAESNQPQHF.

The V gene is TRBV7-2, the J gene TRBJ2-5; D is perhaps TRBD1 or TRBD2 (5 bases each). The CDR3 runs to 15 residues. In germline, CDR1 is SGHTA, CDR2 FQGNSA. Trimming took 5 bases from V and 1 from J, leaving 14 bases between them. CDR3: CASSPSGTTQETQYF. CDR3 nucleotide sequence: TGTGCCAGCAGCCCTTCTGGGACCACCCAAGAGACCCAGTACTTC.

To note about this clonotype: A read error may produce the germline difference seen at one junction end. CDR3 nucleotides: TGTGCCAGCAGCCTAGCTTTGTGGGGGCGAGAGACCCAGTACTTC. It encodes CASSLALWGRETQYF. The rearrangement links TRBV7-9 to TRBJ2-5, with D possibly being TRBD1 (6 bases). The CDR3 has 15 amino acids. Germline V gene sequence: CDR1 SEHNR, CDR2 FQNEAQ (reference sequence).

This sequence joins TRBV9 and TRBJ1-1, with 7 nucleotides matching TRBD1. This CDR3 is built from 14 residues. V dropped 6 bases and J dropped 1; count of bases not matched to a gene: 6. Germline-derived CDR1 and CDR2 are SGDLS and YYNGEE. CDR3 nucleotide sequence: TGTGCCAGCACGAAGGACAGGCCGAACACTGAAGCTTTCTTT. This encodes CASTKDRPNTEAFF.